Shown below are 29 T cell receptor beta chains from a single sample sequenced in a study of T cell changes during pregnancy in multiple sclerosis. Assay: immunoSEQ multiplex PCR; the TCRdb copy retains only in-frame clones and omits some. The sample carries under 70,000 clones, 94% recorded once. Specimen: CD8+ T cells from peripheral blood mononuclear cells, collected after pregnancy. Source of these receptors: a female donor with multiple sclerosis, enrolled in a pregnancy study.

The chain recombines TRBV2 with TRBJ2-3; possibly TRBD1 for D (6 bases). The CDR3 extends over 17 amino acids. Germline V gene sequence: CDR1 SNHLY, CDR2 FYNNEI. V lost 2 bases to trimming and J lost 6 bases, with 21 bases between them. CDR3 coding DNA: TGTGCCAGCAGTGAAACCAAGACAGGCCCGTCCCCGGATACGCAGTATTTT. It codes for CASSETKTGPSPDTQYF.

V is TRBV29-1 and J is TRBJ1-1; D not resolved. CDR1 and CDR2 (germline): SQVTM, ANQGSEA. The CDR3 loop spans 14 amino acids. V was cut by 0 bases and J by 0 bases, with 8 bases left in between. The CDR3 spells CSVEEVYLNTEAFF. The DNA of the CDR3 is TGCAGCGTTGAAGAGGTCTACCTGAACACTGAAGCTTTCTTT.

V usage is TRBV13 and J usage is TRBJ2-5; tentative D call: TRBD2 (6 bases). CDR1 and CDR2 (germline): PRHDT, FYEKMQ (reference sequence). The V end lost 5 bases, the J end lost 7 bases, and 20 bases lay between the germline ends. The CDR3 spans 15 residues. CDR3 sequence (DNA): TGTGCCAGCAGCCCCGGGCGCGGAGGGAGAGGGACCCAGTACTTC. Its translation: CASSPGRGGRGTQYF.

The CDR3 bases are TGTGCCATCAGTGAGTCGTGGGTAACTAGAGCTAACTATGGCTACACCTTC. This encodes CAISESWVTRANYGYTF. This chain joins TRBV10-3 and TRBJ1-2, with D unclear. The V and J ends lost 0 bases and 0 bases respectively, with 14 bases between them. Germline V gene sequence: CDR1 ENHRY, CDR2 SYGVKD. The CDR3 is made up of 17 amino acids.

V gene TRBV28 combines with J gene TRBJ1-2; D is unresolved. This CDR3 spans 14 amino acids. CDR1 is MDHEN and CDR2 is SYDVKM in the germline V gene. The V end was cut by 4 bases, the J end by 4 bases, with 13 bases between. This CDR3 is CASSYSREGYGYTF. CDR3 bases: TGTGCCAGCAGTTACTCGAGGGAAGGCTATGGCTACACCTTC.

The rearrangement joins TRBV5-1 to TRBJ2-2, with TRBD1 matching 8 bases. Germline CDR1 reads SGHRS; CDR2 reads YFSETQ. The CDR3 length is 16 residues. V lost 3 bases, J lost 7 bases, and 11 bases stayed unmatched. The CDR3 bases are TGCGCCAGCAGCTGGGGACAGGTCCCTAGGGGCGGGGAGCTGTTTTTT. Translated, it gives CASSWGQVPRGGELFF.

V usage is TRBV2 and J usage is TRBJ2-3; D is ambiguous. Deletions cut 1 base from V and 0 bases from J, with 11 bases between. CDR3 length: 16 residues. CDR1 is SNHLY and CDR2 is FYNNEI in the germline V gene. CDR3 bases: TGTGCCAGCAGTGAAGGGCTTAGCTCTAGCACAGATACGCAGTATTTT. It codes for CASSEGLSSSTDTQYF.

J is TRBJ1-3 and V is TRBV5-6; D not certain. Germline CDR1 and CDR2: SGHDT and YYEEEE. This CDR3 contains 15 residues. V was shortened by 0 bases and J by 0 bases, with 7 bases between the two germline ends. Written as DNA, the CDR3 is TGTGCCAGCAGCTTGGGAGGCTTCTCTGGAAACACCATATATTTT. It codes for CASSLGGFSGNTIYF.

The V gene is TRBV5-8, the J gene TRBJ2-1, with 8 bases aligning to TRBD1. This CDR3 is 14 amino acids long. Unmatched junction bases numbered 7, after V lost 4 bases and J lost 7 bases. From germline, CDR1 is SGHTS and CDR2 YDEGEE. CDR3 sequence: CASSLGTGGNEQFF. Written as DNA, the CDR3 is TGTGCCAGCAGCCTAGGGACAGGAGGAAATGAGCAGTTCTTC.

This chain uses TRBV5-5 with TRBJ1-1; 8 bases agree with TRBD1. CDR3 length: 14 residues. With 0 bases clipped from V and 4 bases from J, the junction kept 2 bases outside the gene matches. Germline assignment: CDR1 SGHKS and CDR2 YYEKEE (reference sequence). The CDR3 protein is CASSLADRGTEAFF. For the CDR3, the DNA is TGTGCCAGCAGCTTGGCCGACAGGGGCACTGAAGCTTTCTTT.

This chain links TRBV29-1 with TRBJ1-1, with a possible D match to TRBD1 (5 bases). The CDR3 runs to 12 residues. CDR1 and CDR2 (germline): SQVTM, ANQGSEA. Trimming cost V 3 bases and J 6 bases, with 11 bases left between them. The CDR3 is CSVEGGDPEAFF. DNA for the CDR3: TGCAGCGTTGAGGGGGGAGACCCTGAAGCTTTCTTT.

The chain is built from TRBV19 and TRBJ2-1; D possibly corresponds to TRBD2 (6 bases). V lost 3 bases and J lost 0, with 9 bases in between. Germline V CDR1 and CDR2: LNHDA, SQIVND (reference sequence). This CDR3 spans 15 amino acids. CDR3: CASSMAGSSYNEQFF. DNA for the CDR3: TGTGCCAGTAGTATGGCGGGGAGCTCCTACAATGAGCAGTTCTTC.

The rearrangement joins TRBV5-1 to TRBJ2-1, with 8 nucleotides matching TRBD2. The germline CDR1 and CDR2 sequences are SGHRS and YFSETQ. The CDR3 spans 16 residues. DNA of the CDR3: TGCACTAGCGGCCTAGCGGCCTCGGATAGCTACAATGAGCAGTTCTTC. Translation: CTSGLAASDSYNEQFF.

The chain has TRBV10-2 and TRBJ2-7, with 9 bases fitting TRBD2. Trimming took 4 bases from V and 3 from J; bases not matched to a gene: 10. The CDR3 is 16 residues long. Germline CDR1 and CDR2: WSHSY and SAAADI. CDR3 in amino acids: CASSGTGSGRIYEQYF. DNA of the CDR3: TGCGCCAGCAGTGGGACCGGTAGCGGGAGAATCTACGAGCAGTACTTC.

V is TRBV5-6 and J is TRBJ2-1; 8 nucleotides match TRBD2. The CDR3 is made up of 15 amino acids. V was clipped by 4 bases and J by 3 bases; unmatched bases: 6. The germline gives CDR1 SGHDT, CDR2 YYEEEE. CDR3 bases: TGTGCCAGCAGCCGGGGGGGAGGGGGCTACAATGAGCAGTTCTTC. Residues: CASSRGGGGYNEQFF.

The chain is built from TRBV27 and TRBJ1-1, with D maybe TRBD1 (5 bases). The germline CDR1 and CDR2 sequences are MNHEY and SMNVEV (reference sequence). Trimming left V 3 bases short and J 5 bases short, with 10 bases between. The CDR3 is 13 residues long. The CDR3 DNA follows: TGTGCCAGCAGTTTCGTCGGGGGAACTGAAGCTTTCTTT. Translated: CASSFVGGTEAFF.

V is TRBV7-8 and J is TRBJ2-7; a possible D gene is TRBD2 (6 bases). Trimming removed 2 bases from V and 1 base from J, with 18 bases in between. The CDR3 extends over 17 amino acids. Germline loops: CDR1 SGHVS, CDR2 FQNEAQ. CDR3 in DNA: TGTGCCAGCAGCTTACTGGCGGGAACAGAGACATCCTACGAGCAGTACTTC. This gives the protein CASSLLAGTETSYEQYF.

The rearrangement uses TRBV6-1 and TRBJ2-7, with a possible D match to TRBD1 (5 bases). The CDR3 runs 14 residues. Trimming left V 10 bases short and J 1 base short, with 17 bases between. Germline assignment: CDR1 MNHNS and CDR2 SASEGT. CDR3 amino acids: CATELQVISYEQYF. CDR3 coding DNA: TGTGCCACCGAATTACAGGTTATATCCTACGAGCAGTACTTC.

The chain combines TRBV30 with TRBJ2-2; tentatively, D is TRBD1 (7 bases). The CDR3 contains 15 residues. V was pared by 4 bases and J by 1 base, with 13 bases between. Germline values: CDR1 GTSNPN, CDR2 SVGIG (reference sequence). As DNA, the CDR3 is TGTGCCTGGAACCGCGGGACAGAGAACACCGGGGAGCTGTTTTTT. It is translated as CAWNRGTENTGELFF.

This chain links TRBV5-4 with TRBJ1-2; D gene ambiguous. With 0 bases removed from V and 3 bases from J, the gap between germline ends came to 6 bases. This CDR3 contains 13 residues. The germline V gene encodes CDR1 SGHNT and CDR2 YYREEE (reference sequence). The CDR3 DNA sequence: TGTGCCAGCAGCTTGGGGGGAGACTATGGCTACACCTTC. It specifies CASSLGGDYGYTF.

The chain joins TRBV27 to TRBJ1-4; D call uncertain. The germline V gene has CDR1 MNHEY and CDR2 SMNVEV (reference sequence). The CDR3 runs 14 residues. V lost 5 bases and J 5 bases, leaving 12 bases between the germline ends. The CDR3 bases are TGTGCCAGCAGTACGACTCAATCCAATGAAAAACTGTTTTTT. This translates into CASSTTQSNEKLFF.

This chain uses TRBV7-9 with TRBJ2-7; perhaps TRBD1 as D (5 bases). Germline CDR1 reads SEHNR; CDR2 reads FQNEAQ (reference sequence). The CDR3 loop spans 14 amino acids. Trimming removed 0 bases at V and 3 bases at J, with 9 bases between. The CDR3 protein is CASSLAGVDYEQYF. In DNA form, the CDR3 reads TGTGCCAGCAGCTTAGCAGGGGTTGACTACGAGCAGTACTTC.

In this sample, this clone turned up once. J is TRBJ2-1 and V is TRBV30, with D hard to call. The CDR3 sequence is 12 residues long. The ends were cut back, 3 bases at V and 7 bases at J, with 10 bases in the middle. CDR1 and CDR2 (germline): GTSNPN, SVGIG (reference sequence). The CDR3 region is CAWSLNGNEQFF. CDR3 in DNA: TGTGCCTGGAGCCTAAACGGGAATGAGCAGTTCTTC.

This chain uses TRBV2 with TRBJ2-1; 15 bases are a match to TRBD2. There are 16 residues in the CDR3. Trimming took 6 bases from V and 8 from J; bases not matched to a gene: 8. Germline lookup yields CDR1 SNHLY and CDR2 FYNNEI. This CDR3 reads CASRAWTSGRGDEQFF. The CDR3 DNA reads TGTGCCAGCAGGGCCTGGACTAGCGGGAGGGGAGATGAGCAGTTCTTC. Looking up the rest from reference TRBV2 and TRBJ2-1 gives the full variable domain: EPEVTQTPSHQVTQMGQEVILRCVPISNHLYFYWYRQILGQKVEFLVSFYNNEISEKSEIFDDQFSVERPDGSNFTLKIRSTKLEDSAMYFCASRAWTSGRGDEQFFGPGTRLTVL.

Details on this clone: One end of the junction varies from germline; a read error may be responsible. This chain connects TRBV9 to TRBJ2-1; TRBD1 matches 8 bases. CDR1 SGDLS and CDR2 YYNGEE come from the germline V gene. The CDR3 consists of 15 residues. This CDR3 reads CASSGGTGVYNEQFF. In DNA, the CDR3 is TGTGCCAGTAGCGGAGGGACAGGAGTTTACAATGAGCAGTTCTTC.

V is TRBV5-6 and J is TRBJ1-2; TRBD1 aligns across 10 bases. The germline CDR1 and CDR2 sequences are SGHDT and YYEEEE. With V trimmed by 3 bases and J by 7 bases, 15 bases remained unmatched. This CDR3 has 17 amino acids. This CDR3 reads CASSWWDRGAALGGYTF. The CDR3 coding sequence is TGTGCCAGCAGCTGGTGGGACAGGGGAGCTGCGTTAGGTGGCTACACCTTC.

This chain links TRBV10-1 with TRBJ2-2, with 7 nucleotides matching TRBD2. The CDR3 length is 17 residues. The germline gives CDR1 WNHNN, CDR2 SYGVQD (reference sequence). V gave up 2 bases and J gave up 5 bases; unmatched junction bases: 11. CDR3 amino acids: CASSEGLETVLTGELFF. As DNA, the CDR3 is TGCGCCAGCAGTGAGGGACTAGAAACGGTTTTGACCGGGGAGCTGTTTTTT.

V and J are TRBV19 and TRBJ2-3, with D tentatively TRBD2 (6 bases). The CDR3 has 15 residues. V was clipped by 6 bases and J by 0 bases, with 13 bases between them. Germline V gene sequence: CDR1 LNHDA, CDR2 SQIVND (reference sequence). The chain's CDR3 is CASRPLALSTDTQYF. The DNA for the CDR3 is TGTGCCAGTAGACCCCTAGCGCTTAGCACAGATACGCAGTATTTT.

The sample holds one count of this clone. The V call is TRBV27, the J call TRBJ2-5, with a tentative D call TRBD2 (6 bases). CDR1 is MNHEY and CDR2 is SMNVEV in the germline V gene (reference sequence). The CDR3 spans 14 residues. The V end was cut by 1 base, the J end by 5 bases, with 11 bases between. CDR3 amino acids: CASSLYGSWETQYF. In nucleotides, the CDR3 is TGTGCCAGCAGTTTATACGGGAGTTGGGAGACCCAGTACTTC.